These 28 T cell receptor beta chains were sequenced from one sample in a study of CD8 T cells in Susac syndrome (dated by TCRdb to between 2019 and 2020). The library relied on the immunoSEQ multiplex PCR assay. RNA was extracted using the RNeasy kit, and about 0.45 to 1 ug of the RNA was reverse transcribed with random hexamers. TCRdb handled the public reads itself, with Q25 trimming in fastp and clone calling in MiXCR, and kept productive beta chains. Every CDR3 protein is listed once, alongside the most common genes and DNA of its rows. The sample yields some 200,000 distinct CDR3 sequences; around 90% were counted once. The ten top clones hold over 0.075% of the sample. The sequenced material came from CD4+ T cells from PBMCs. These receptors all stem from a human donor with Susac syndrome.

The chain has TRBV4-1 and TRBJ1-2; 7 bases agree with TRBD1. In germline, CDR1 is MGHRA, CDR2 YSYEKL. J lost 8 bases, V lost 4 bases, and 7 bases had no gene match. The CDR3 runs to 13 residues. CDR3 DNA: TGCGCCAGCAGCCCAGACAGGGCGGGAGGCTACACCTTC. Amino acids: CASSPDRAGGYTF.

V and J are TRBV3-1 and TRBJ2-7; D gene ambiguous. CDR3 size: 12 residues. Germline CDR1 is LGHDT and CDR2 is YNNKEL (reference sequence). V lost 4 bases and J lost 7, with 11 bases in between. The CDR3 is CASSRSSLEQYF. Written as DNA, the CDR3 is TGTGCCAGCAGCCGGTCATCTCTGGAGCAGTACTTC.

The chain uses TRBV7-2 and TRBJ1-1; TRBD1 agrees at 9 bases. The CDR3 extends over 17 amino acids. CDR1 SGHTA and CDR2 FQGNSA come from the germline V gene. The V gene end was trimmed by 5 bases and the J gene end by 4 bases; junction bases not matched to a gene: 14. The CDR3 DNA sequence: TGTGCCAGCAGCCTGACCGGGACAGGGTTAAGTGTCACTGAAGCTTTCTTT. It is translated as CASSLTGTGLSVTEAFF.

As regards this clonotype: One end of the junction does not line up with germline, which may come from a read error. V gene TRBV7-7 combines with J gene TRBJ2-2, with D perhaps matching TRBD1 (6 bases). Germline V CDR1 and CDR2: SSHAT, FNYEAQ (reference sequence). The length of the CDR3 is 15 residues. The CDR3 DNA follows: TGTGCTAGCAGCCCCTTTGTAGCAGGGGCCGGGGAGCTGTTTTTT. This translates into CASSPFVAGAGELFF.

This clonotype was seen a few times. The chain has TRBV7-3 and TRBJ2-5; TRBD1 matches at 7 bases. CDR3 size: 15 residues. V lost 4 bases to trimming and J lost 4 bases; unmatched junction nucleotides: 9. CDR1 SGHTA and CDR2 FQGTGA come from the germline V gene. CDR3 sequence (DNA): TGTGCCAGCAGCTACCAGGGGACAGTAGGAGAGACCCAGTACTTC. Encoded protein: CASSYQGTVGETQYF. Full variable domain (outside the CDR3, taken from reference TRBV7-3 and TRBJ2-5): GAGVSQTPSNKVTEKGKYVELRCDPISGHTALYWYRQSLGQGPEFLIYFQGTGAADDSGLPNDRFFAVRPEGSVSTLKIQRTERGDSAVYLCASSYQGTVGETQYFGPGTRLLVL.

V usage is TRBV4-2 and J usage is TRBJ2-2; 9 bases line up with TRBD1. Germline V gene sequence: CDR1 LGHNA, CDR2 YNFKEQ. V lost 0 bases, J lost 1 base, and 3 bases stayed unmatched. The CDR3 sequence is 17 residues long. The CDR3 DNA follows: TGTGCCAGCAGCCAAGAACCGGGACAGGGGAACACCGGGGAGCTGTTTTTT. Translating gives CASSQEPGQGNTGELFF.

The chain joins TRBV7-8 to TRBJ2-3, with D perhaps matching TRBD1 (6 bases). The CDR3 runs to 13 residues. V was shortened by 3 bases and J by 4 bases, with 8 bases between the two germline ends. Germline V gives CDR1 SGHVS, CDR2 FQNEAQ. The CDR3 nucleotides are TGTGCCAGCAGCTTGGGGGCGTCAGATACGCAGTATTTT. It codes for CASSLGASDTQYF.

This chain links TRBV6-5 with TRBJ2-1, with 9 bases lining up with TRBD2. J was trimmed by 5 bases and V by 2 bases; bases with no gene match: 10. CDR1 and CDR2 from the germline V gene are MNHEY and SVGAGI. There are 17 residues in the CDR3. The CDR3 DNA is TGTGCCAGCAGTTACCCGGGTAGCGGGGGATCAAACAATGAGCAGTTCTTC. The encoded protein is CASSYPGSGGSNNEQFF.

This chain links TRBV3-1 with TRBJ2-2; D perhaps matches TRBD1 (6 bases). V lost 0 bases to trimming and J lost 2 bases, with 13 bases between them. This CDR3 has 17 amino acids. Per the germline V gene, CDR1 is LGHDT and CDR2 is YNNKEL (reference sequence). CDR3 in amino acids: CASSQEAGVLNTGELFF. The CDR3 region has the DNA TGTGCCAGCAGCCAAGAGGCAGGGGTTCTTAACACCGGGGAGCTGTTTTTT. The complete variable domain, with remaining parts taken from reference TRBV3-1 and TRBJ2-2, reads DTAVSQTPKYLVTQMGNDKSIKCEQNLGHDTMYWYKQDSKKFLKIMFSYNNKELIINETVPNRFSPKSPDKAHLNLHINSLELGDSAVYFCASSQEAGVLNTGELFFGEGSRLTVL.

The rearrangement joins TRBV4-1 to TRBJ2-3; 8 bases match TRBD2. Germline V CDR1 and CDR2: MGHRA, YSYEKL. V lost 4 bases and J lost 7; bases outside the gene matches: 10. CDR3 length: 15 amino acids. CDR3 sequence reads: CASSLLSGDRNTQYF. Written as DNA, the CDR3 is TGCGCCAGCAGCCTACTTAGCGGGGATCGCAATACGCAGTATTTT.

In nucleotides, the CDR3 is TGCAGTGCTAGACCGGGACTAGCGGGAGAAGATACGCAGTATTTT. This codes for CSARPGLAGEDTQYF. This rearrangement joins TRBV20-1 to TRBJ2-3; 14 bases line up with TRBD2. The CDR3 covers 15 residues. Germline V gene lookup returns CDR1 DFQATT and CDR2 SNEGSKA (reference sequence). J gave up 5 bases and V 2 bases, and 3 bases lay outside the gene matches.

The chain employs TRBV19 and TRBJ2-1; D is undetermined. CDR1 and CDR2 from the germline V gene are LNHDA and SQIVND (reference sequence). Trimming left V 3 bases short and J 10 bases short, with 13 bases between. The CDR3 has 13 amino acids. CDR3 sequence (DNA): TGTGCCAGTAGTATTTTAATCGGAGCGGAGCAGTTCTTC. Its translation is CASSILIGAEQFF.

J is TRBJ2-3 and V is TRBV5-4; D is tentatively TRBD1 or TRBD2 (6 bases each). The CDR3 has 15 amino acids. The V gene lost 5 bases and the J gene lost 1 base, with 14 bases spanning the gap. The germline V gene has CDR1 SGHNT and CDR2 YYREEE (reference sequence). The CDR3 DNA is TGTGCCAGCAGTTTAGGGGGGCCGGGCACAGATACGCAGTATTTT. This encodes CASSLGGPGTDTQYF.

The rearrangement uses TRBV1 and TRBJ2-7; the D call of TRBD1 is as the table states it, not checked on the DNA. TRBV1 is listed as a pseudogene. This CDR3 comprises 18 residues. The CDR3 region is CTSSQDRRGAGETYEQYF. In DNA form, the CDR3 reads TGCACCAGCAGCCAAGATAGAAGGGGGGCTGGTGAGACCTACGAGCAGTACTTC.

The V gene is TRBV5-1, the J gene TRBJ2-3, with TRBD2 matching over 7 bases. Germline V gives CDR1 SGHRS, CDR2 YFSETQ. With 1 base clipped from V and 6 bases from J, the junction kept 14 bases outside the gene matches. This CDR3 comprises 17 residues. CDR3 bases: TGCGCCAGCAGCTTGCTCCAACTAGCGCCGGGGCAGGATACGCAGTATTTT. The encoded protein is CASSLLQLAPGQDTQYF.

The table lists this clonotype with a count of one. The V gene is TRBV28, the J gene TRBJ2-1, with 9 bases aligning to TRBD2. The ends lost 6 bases at V and 6 bases at J; junction bases unmatched: 15. Germline V lookup: CDR1 MDHEN, CDR2 SYDVKM. This CDR3 is built from 17 residues. The CDR3 DNA reads as TGTGCCAGCAGCCCACCCTTGGGAGCGGGAGGCCTCAATGAGCAGTTCTTC. This translates into CASSPPLGAGGLNEQFF.

This chain links TRBV11-2 with TRBJ2-6; the match to TRBD1 covers 8 bases. V shed 5 bases and J 4 bases; nucleotides not matched to a gene: 13. In germline, CDR1 is SGHAT, CDR2 FQNNGV. The CDR3 sequence is 18 residues long. The CDR3 coding sequence is TGTGCCAGCAGCCCAAGTGGGGGCAGGGGGCCCGGGGCCAACGTCCTGACTTTC. Residues: CASSPSGGRGPGANVLTF.

This clonotype has more than one count but fewer than ten. The chain recombines TRBV7-9 with TRBJ2-1; D unresolved. V gave up 1 base and J gave up 6 bases, with 7 bases separating them. The CDR3 consists of 13 residues. Germline lookup yields CDR1 SEHNR and CDR2 FQNEAQ (reference sequence). In DNA form, the CDR3 reads TGTGCCAGCAGCTTAGACGGCCGCAATGAGCAGTTCTTC. Protein sequence: CASSLDGRNEQFF.

V is TRBV29-1 and J is TRBJ2-1; D is undetermined. The CDR3 loop spans 14 amino acids. V was trimmed by 7 bases and J by 0 bases, leaving 13 bases between them. Germline CDR1 reads SQVTM; CDR2 reads ANQGSEA. Here the CDR3 DNA reads TGCAGCGCTAAAACAAGGAGCTCCTACAATGAGCAGTTCTTC. This sequence encodes CSAKTRSSYNEQFF.

The V gene is TRBV20-1, the J gene TRBJ2-3; 9 bases agree with TRBD2. Germline-derived CDR1 and CDR2 are DFQATT and SNEGSKA (reference sequence). The CDR3 covers 14 residues. Trimming cost V 4 bases and J 2 bases; bases outside gene matches: 4. The CDR3 DNA follows: TGCAGTGCTAAGCGCGGGGGGGCCACAGATACGCAGTATTTT. Translated, it gives CSAKRGGATDTQYF.

This clonotype is a singleton in its sample. The rearrangement links TRBV20-1 to TRBJ2-5, with 8 bases lining up with TRBD2. The germline gives CDR1 DFQATT, CDR2 SNEGSKA (reference sequence). The CDR3 runs 13 residues. V was clipped by 6 bases and J by 6 bases; unmatched bases: 9. The CDR3 here is CSAPITGGKTQYF. The CDR3 DNA sequence: TGCAGTGCCCCCATCACGGGGGGGAAGACCCAGTACTTC.

This sequence joins TRBV6-1 and TRBJ1-2, with a weak D call TRBD1 (5 bases). The CDR3 has 13 amino acids. Trimming cost V 4 bases and J 5 bases, with 11 bases left between them. Looked up from germline, CDR1 is MNHNS and CDR2 is SASEGT. The chain's CDR3 is CASSASAGYGYTF. In DNA, the CDR3 is TGTGCCAGCAGTGCTTCGGCAGGGTATGGCTACACCTTC.

This clonotype was recorded once. The CDR3 sequence: CASSLAFRGTGRQETQYF. In nucleotides, the CDR3 is TGTGCCAGCAGCTTGGCGTTTAGGGGGACAGGGAGGCAAGAGACCCAGTACTTC. The chain employs TRBV5-4 and TRBJ2-5; the match to TRBD1 covers 9 bases. There are 18 residues in the CDR3. Germline CDR1 SGHNT, CDR2 YYREEE (reference sequence). J was trimmed by 2 bases and V by 0 bases; bases with no gene match: 11.

V gene TRBV7-9 combines with J gene TRBJ2-1; D gene uncertain. Germline V gene lookup returns CDR1 SEHNR and CDR2 FQNEAQ (reference sequence). V was pared by 7 bases and J by 7 bases, with 11 bases between. There are 12 residues in the CDR3. CDR3 in DNA: TGTGCCAGCACCCTTAGCCCGAATGAGCAGTTCTTC. As protein: CASTLSPNEQFF. Supplemented by reference TRBV7-9 and TRBJ2-1, the full variable domain reads DTGVSQNPRHKITKRGQNVTFRCDPISEHNRLYWYRQTLGQGPEFLTYFQNEAQLEKSRLLSDRFSAERPKGSFSTLEIQRTEQGDSAMYLCASTLSPNEQFFGPGTRLTVL.

This clonotype was seen once. The chain links TRBV12-3 or TRBV12-4 to TRBJ1-3; D unresolved. The CDR3 consists of 12 residues. Trimming stripped 6 bases from V and 4 bases from J, with 7 bases between. CDR3 sequence reads: CASSPQGNTIYF. The CDR3 region has the DNA TGTGCCAGCAGCCCGCAAGGAAACACCATATATTTT.

The chain combines TRBV5-1 with TRBJ2-1; TRBD1 aligns across 8 bases. V trimming: 2 bases; J trimming: 10 bases; junction bases outside the gene matches: 2. Germline CDR1 SGHRS, CDR2 YFSETQ. CDR3 length equals 12 residues. The CDR3 bases are TGCGCCAGCAGCTTCGGACAGGGAGAGCAGTTCTTC. This codes for CASSFGQGEQFF.

The genes are TRBV12-3 or TRBV12-4 and TRBJ2-5; D gene uncertain. This CDR3 spans 11 amino acids. The V end was cut by 3 bases, the J end by 6 bases, with 5 bases between. CDR3 DNA: TGTGCCAGCAGTTTTAAGAAGACCCAGTACTTC. Translated: CASSFKKTQYF.

This sequence joins TRBV27 and TRBJ2-7; 9 nucleotides match TRBD1. This CDR3 has 15 amino acids. Trimming took 5 bases from V and 3 from J; bases not matched to a gene: 8. CDR1 and CDR2 (germline): MNHEY, SMNVEV (reference sequence). The DNA of the CDR3 is TGTGCCAGCAGTCCAGGACAGGGGAAGAACTACGAGCAGTACTTC. It is translated as CASSPGQGKNYEQYF.